This TCR beta chain was sequenced for a study of blood T cell repertoires in COVID-19. Profiled with immunoSEQ multiplex PCR; TCRdb holds only in-frame clones, not every one. The sample contains 65,000 to 85,000 clones, roughly 90% of which appear only once. The V gene lost 6 bases and the J gene lost 0 bases, with 12 bases spanning the gap. There are 15 residues in the CDR3. Germline V CDR1 and CDR2: MNHEY, SVGAGI. The source material was peripheral blood. The V gene is TRBV6-5, the J gene TRBJ1-3, with D tentatively TRBD1 (6 bases). The sequence was collected from a human donor in a cohort sampled during active COVID-19. The CDR3 loop is CASRRTVNSGNTIYF. The CDR3 DNA is TGTGCCAGCAGAAGGACAGTCAACTCTGGAAACACCATATATTTT.